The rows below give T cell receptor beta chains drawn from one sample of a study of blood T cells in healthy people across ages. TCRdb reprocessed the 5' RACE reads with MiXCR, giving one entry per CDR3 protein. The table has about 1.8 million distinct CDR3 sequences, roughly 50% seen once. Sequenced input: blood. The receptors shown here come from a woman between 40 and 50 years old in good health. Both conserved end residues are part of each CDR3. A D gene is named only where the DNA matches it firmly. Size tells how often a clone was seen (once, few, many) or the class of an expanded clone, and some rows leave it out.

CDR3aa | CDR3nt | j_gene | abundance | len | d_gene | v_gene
CASSLVDRGNYGYTF | TGTGCCAGCAGCTTAGTCGACCGGGGCAACTATGGCTACACCTTC | TRBJ1-2 | few | 15 | - | TRBV7-2
CASSLVAGGTGELFF | TGTGCCAGCAGCTTAGTGGCCGGCGGTACCGGGGAGCTGTTTTTT | TRBJ2-2 | few | 15 | - | TRBV7-9
CASSLPGQTKETQYF | TGTGCCAGCAGCCTACCGGGACAGACAAAAGAGACCCAGTACTTC | TRBJ2-5 | few | 15 | TRBD1 | TRBV28
CASSSRNSPLHF | TGTGCCAGCTCATCCAGAAATTCACCCCTCCACTTT | TRBJ1-6 | - | 12 | - | TRBV18
CSAATGRGGYNEQFF | TGCAGTGCCGCCACCGGGCGGGGGGGTTACAATGAGCAGTTCTTC | TRBJ2-1 | few | 15 | TRBD2 | TRBV20-1
CASSPKTANSYNEQFF | TGTGCCAGCAGCCCTAAGACCGCTAACTCCTACAATGAGCAGTTCTTC | TRBJ2-1 | - | 16 | - | TRBV7-6
CASSQDRSALAGWKQFF | TGTGCCAGCAGCCAAGACCGGTCGGCACTAGCGGGCTGGAAACAGTTCTTC | TRBJ2-1 | - | 17 | TRBD2 | TRBV3-1
CASSARLQTQYF | TGTGCCAGCAGTGCTCGGCTGCAGACCCAGTACTTC | TRBJ2-5 | - | 12 | - | TRBV6-6
CASSATLAGVGTQYF | TGTGCCAGCAGCGCCACCCTAGCGGGGGTTGGGACCCAGTACTTC | TRBJ2-5 | - | 15 | TRBD2 | TRBV3-1
CAPQGSPLNEQFF | TGTGCCCCGCAGGGGAGCCCACTCAATGAGCAGTTCTTC | TRBJ2-1 | few | 13 | - | TRBV24-1
CASAPVGGRTQYF | TGCGCCAGCGCCCCGGTTGGCGGCCGTACGCAGTATTTT | TRBJ2-3 | few | 13 | - | TRBV4-1
CASSYSPGLPGGDEQFF | TGTGCCAGCAGTTACTCTCCGGGACTCCCGGGGGGCGATGAGCAGTTCTTC | TRBJ2-1 | - | 17 | - | TRBV6-2/TRBV6-3
CAVSSGPRDEQYF | TGCGCCGTGAGTTCAGGTCCCCGGGATGAGCAGTACTTC | TRBJ2-5 | once | 13 | - | TRBV5-1
CSPGQGKNEQYF | TGCAGTCCGGGACAGGGGAAGAATGAGCAGTACTTC | TRBJ2-5 | - | 12 | TRBD1 | TRBV20-1
CASSSSIWKQYF | TGTGCCAGCAGTTCCTCTATATGGAAGCAGTACTTC | TRBJ2-7 | few | 12 | - | TRBV12-3/TRBV12-4
CASRLGPSGANVLTF | TGTGCCAGCAGACTAGGCCCCTCTGGGGCCAACGTCCTGACTTTC | TRBJ2-6 | - | 15 | - | TRBV2